The subject of this entry is one T cell receptor beta chain. Its specificity is not known. Reverse transcribed after extraction, RNA yielded cDNA as the sequencing template. Sequencing used immunoSEQ multiplex PCR; TCRdb keeps in-frame clones, though not all of them. Altogether some 190,000 clones are present, about half being singletons, with the ten largest covering 10%. The data were taken from a study of CD8+ T cells in alopecia areata. About the research overall: For the treated group, dosing was oral tofacitinib at 5 to 10 mg twice daily. Study results and caveats: Persistence during tofacitinib was seen for many expanded lesional clones in scalp and blood. Among the top 100, expanded CD8+ clones, as well as scalp clonality, were significantly decreased by tofacitinib.

The sample's treatment: oral pan-JAK inhibitor, 5-10 mg twice daily. Peripheral blood and lesional scalp punch biopsies came from alopecia areata patients. The germline gives CDR1 LGHNA, CDR2 YSLEER. V lost 0 bases to trimming and J lost 2 bases, with 14 bases between them. The CDR3 runs 16 residues. The chain carries TRBV4-3 and TRBJ2-7; possible D gene TRBD2, 5 bases. The starting material was CD8+ T cells sorted from blood, obtained at approximately week 51, from a patient treated with tofacitinib. This clonotype was obtained from a human donor with alopecia areata. CDR3 loop: CASSQDKSGYTYEQYF. The CDR3, as DNA: TGCGCCAGCAGCCAAGATAAGTCGGGGTATACCTACGAGCAGTACTTC.